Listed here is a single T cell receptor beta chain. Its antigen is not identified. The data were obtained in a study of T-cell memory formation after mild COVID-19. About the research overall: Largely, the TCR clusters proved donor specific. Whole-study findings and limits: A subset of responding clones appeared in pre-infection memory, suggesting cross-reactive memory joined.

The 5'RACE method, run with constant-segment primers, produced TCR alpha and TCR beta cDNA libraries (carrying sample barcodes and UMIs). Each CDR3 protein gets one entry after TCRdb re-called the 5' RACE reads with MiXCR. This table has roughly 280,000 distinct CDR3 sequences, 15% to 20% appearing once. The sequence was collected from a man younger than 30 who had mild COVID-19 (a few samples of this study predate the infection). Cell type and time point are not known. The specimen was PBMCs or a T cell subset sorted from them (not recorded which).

The CDR3, as DNA: TGTGCCAGCAGCGATCAGGGAATGAACACTGAAGCTTTCTTT. This codes for CASSDQGMNTEAFF. The rearrangement uses TRBV7-6 and TRBJ1-1; weak D call: TRBD1 (5 bases). The V gene lost 5 bases and the J gene lost 0 bases, with 10 bases spanning the gap. The germline gives CDR1 SGHVS, CDR2 FNYEAQ. The CDR3 contains 14 residues.